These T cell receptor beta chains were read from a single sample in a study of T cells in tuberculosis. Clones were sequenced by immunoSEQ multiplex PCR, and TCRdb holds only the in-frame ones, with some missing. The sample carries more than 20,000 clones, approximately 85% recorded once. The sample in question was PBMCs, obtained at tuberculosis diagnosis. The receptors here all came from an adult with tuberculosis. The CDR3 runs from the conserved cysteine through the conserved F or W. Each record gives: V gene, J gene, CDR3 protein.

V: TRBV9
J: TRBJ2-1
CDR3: CASSPRDYYNEQFF

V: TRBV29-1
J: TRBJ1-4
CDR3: CSASTGFNEKLFF

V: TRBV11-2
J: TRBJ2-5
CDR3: CASSLVERSAQYF

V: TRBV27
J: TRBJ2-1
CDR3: CASKGGGPYNEQFF

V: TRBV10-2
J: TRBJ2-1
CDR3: CASSESEGFNEQFF

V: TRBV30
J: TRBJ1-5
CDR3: CAWSSQASNQPQHF

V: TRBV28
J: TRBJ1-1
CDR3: CASRPGMVNTEAFF

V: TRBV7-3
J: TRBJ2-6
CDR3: CASSSRVAGANVLTF

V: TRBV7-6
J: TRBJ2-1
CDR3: CASSIMVAGGNEQFF

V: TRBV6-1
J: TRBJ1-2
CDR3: CASSEVGHPLSGYTF

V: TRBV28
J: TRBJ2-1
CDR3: CASSPVASGGTEQFF

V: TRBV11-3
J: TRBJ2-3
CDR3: CASSSGRQEGTQYF

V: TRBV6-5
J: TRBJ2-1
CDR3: CASSYTGNNEQFF

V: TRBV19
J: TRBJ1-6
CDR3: CASSMRESPLHF

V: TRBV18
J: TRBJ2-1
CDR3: CASSPETGNEQFF

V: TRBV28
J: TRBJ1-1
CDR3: CASTVRPGGTEAFF

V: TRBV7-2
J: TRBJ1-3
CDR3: CASSLDSLRTGNTIYF

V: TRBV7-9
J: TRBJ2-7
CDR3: CASSSGQGLYYEQYF

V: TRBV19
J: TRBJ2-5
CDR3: CASSWAGNQETQYF

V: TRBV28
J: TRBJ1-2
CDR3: CASSLGVIGNYGYTF

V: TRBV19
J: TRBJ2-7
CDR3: CASGRDRVGEQYF

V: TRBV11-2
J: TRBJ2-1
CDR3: CASSLGGTGGISYNEQFF

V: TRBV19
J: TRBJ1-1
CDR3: CASSRGGQYTEAFF

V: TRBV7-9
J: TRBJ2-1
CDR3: CASSFLGRSSYNEQFF

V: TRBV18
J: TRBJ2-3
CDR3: CASSPPASTDTQYF

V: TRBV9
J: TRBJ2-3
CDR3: CASSGPRGDTQYF

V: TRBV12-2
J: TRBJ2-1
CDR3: CASRLQGARNEQFF

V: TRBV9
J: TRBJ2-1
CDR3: CASSVAPRQGNGNEQFF

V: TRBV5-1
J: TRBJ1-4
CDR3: CASSSGQRGEKLFF

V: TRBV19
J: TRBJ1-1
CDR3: CASSMGDIQWGFF

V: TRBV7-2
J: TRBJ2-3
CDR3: CASSSRVRRTDTQYF

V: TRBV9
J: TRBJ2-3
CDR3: CASSVGGAGSTDTQYF

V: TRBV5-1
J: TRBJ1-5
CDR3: CASSPGLGDQPQHF

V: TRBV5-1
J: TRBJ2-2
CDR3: CASSFTGAMNTGELFF

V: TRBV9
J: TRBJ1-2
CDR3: CASSVDNGYTF

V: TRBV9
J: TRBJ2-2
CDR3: CASSAQQGPTGELFF

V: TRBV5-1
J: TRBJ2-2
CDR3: CASSRGEYTGELFF

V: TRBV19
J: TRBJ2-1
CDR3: CASSIAGGAYNEQFF

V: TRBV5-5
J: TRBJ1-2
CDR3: CASSYNRDRGHYTF

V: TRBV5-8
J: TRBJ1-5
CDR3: CASTPAGAGQPQHF

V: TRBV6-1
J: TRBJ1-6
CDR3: CASSMAGQGNSPLHF

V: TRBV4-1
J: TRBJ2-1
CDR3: CASSQASGTRNEQFF

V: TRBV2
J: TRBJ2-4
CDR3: CASTPTTGANGNIQYF

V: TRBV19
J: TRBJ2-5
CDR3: CASSTQATYQETQYF

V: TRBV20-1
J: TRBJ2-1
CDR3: CSISSNEQFF

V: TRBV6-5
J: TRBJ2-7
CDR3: CATSREGLPEQYF

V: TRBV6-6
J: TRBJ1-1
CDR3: CASGQGIAAEAFF

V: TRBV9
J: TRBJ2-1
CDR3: CASSSSGRAGSEQFF

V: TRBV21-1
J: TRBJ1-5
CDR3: CASSARRAQHF

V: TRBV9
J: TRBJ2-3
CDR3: CASSDLRQGLGDTQYF

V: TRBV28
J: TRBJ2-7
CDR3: CASSFTSGWRLAYF

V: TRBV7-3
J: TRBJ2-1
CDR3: CASSFQGGSPNEQFF

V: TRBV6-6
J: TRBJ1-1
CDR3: CASSWDRDTEAFF

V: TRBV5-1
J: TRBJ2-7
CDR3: CASSLDGQGMGEQYF